This T cell receptor beta chain was identified during a study of T cells expressing NK-cell markers. Whole-study context: The TCR beta repertoires originated in sorted CD3+CD56+NKG2C+, CD3+CD56+NKG2C- and CD3+CD56-NKG2C+ T cells.

Germline loops: CDR1 LNHDA, CDR2 SQIVND (reference sequence). This CDR3 has 14 amino acids. Study findings and constraints: For four donors, these clonotypes were likewise the leading ones in the CD3+CD56-NKG2C+ fraction. In roughly six donors, dominant NKG2C+ clonotypes were roughly 1.0-8% of CD8+ T cells.

As concerns this clonotype: The target antigen is unknown.

Researchers built TCR beta cDNA using 5'RACE template switching with UMIs. TCRdb re-called the 5' RACE reads; one entry per CDR3 protein, DNA not given. The repertoire shows about 180,000 distinct CDR3 sequences; the top ten hold around 20%. The rearrangement joins TRBV19 to TRBJ2-7; TCRdb outputs TRBD1, but without DNA this stays unchecked. This clonotype was obtained from a man aged 18 to 70 in good health. Material for sequencing was blood T cells: a sorted CD56 or NKG2C T cell subset, CD4+ or CD8+ T cells, or bulk PBMC T cells (not recorded which). CDR3 sequence reads: CASRDRDSTYEQYF.